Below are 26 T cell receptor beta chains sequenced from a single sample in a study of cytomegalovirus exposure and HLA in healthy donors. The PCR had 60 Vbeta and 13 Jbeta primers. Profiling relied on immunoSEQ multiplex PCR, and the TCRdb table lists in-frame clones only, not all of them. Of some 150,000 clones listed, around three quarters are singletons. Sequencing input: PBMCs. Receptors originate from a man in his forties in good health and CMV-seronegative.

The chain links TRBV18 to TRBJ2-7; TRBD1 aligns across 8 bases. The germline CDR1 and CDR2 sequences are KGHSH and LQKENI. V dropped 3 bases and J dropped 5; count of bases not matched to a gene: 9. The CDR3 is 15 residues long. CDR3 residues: CASSPPTGGLDEQYF. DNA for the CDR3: TGTGCCAGCTCACCCCCCACAGGGGGGTTAGACGAGCAGTACTTC.

This CDR3 reads CASSLIRGSYNEQFF. The DNA for the CDR3 is TGTGCCAGCAGCTTAATAAGGGGCTCCTACAATGAGCAGTTCTTC. The chain links TRBV7-6 to TRBJ2-1; D is perhaps TRBD1 (5 bases). In germline, CDR1 is SGHVS, CDR2 FNYEAQ. V dropped 2 bases and J dropped 0 bases, with 8 bases sitting between them. CDR3 length equals 15 residues.

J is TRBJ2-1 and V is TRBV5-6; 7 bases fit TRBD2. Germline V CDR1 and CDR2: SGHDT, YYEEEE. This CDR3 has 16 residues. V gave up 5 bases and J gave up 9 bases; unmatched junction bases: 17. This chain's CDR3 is CASSRVSAGSLVEQFF. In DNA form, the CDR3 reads TGTGCCAGCAGTAGGGTATCAGCGGGGAGTTTGGTTGAGCAGTTCTTC. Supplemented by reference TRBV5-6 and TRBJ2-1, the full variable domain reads DAGVTQSPTHLIKTRGQQVTLRCSPKSGHDTVSWYQQALGQGPQFIFQYYEEEERQRGNFPDRFSGHQFPNYSSELNVNALLLGDSALYLCASSRVSAGSLVEQFFGPGTRLTVL.

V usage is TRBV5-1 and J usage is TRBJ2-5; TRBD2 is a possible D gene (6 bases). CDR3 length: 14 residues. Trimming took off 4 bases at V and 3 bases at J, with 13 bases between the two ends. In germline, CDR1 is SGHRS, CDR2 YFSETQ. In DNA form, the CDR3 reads TGCGCCAGCAGCAGGGGACTGGCGGAAGAGACCCAGTACTTC. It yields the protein CASSRGLAEETQYF.

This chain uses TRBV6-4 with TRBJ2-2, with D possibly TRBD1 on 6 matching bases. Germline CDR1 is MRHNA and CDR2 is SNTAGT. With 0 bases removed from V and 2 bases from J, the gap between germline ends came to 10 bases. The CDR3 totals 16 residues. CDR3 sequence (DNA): TGTGCCAGCAGTGACTCAGGGACAAAAAACACCGGGGAGCTGTTTTTT. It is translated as CASSDSGTKNTGELFF.

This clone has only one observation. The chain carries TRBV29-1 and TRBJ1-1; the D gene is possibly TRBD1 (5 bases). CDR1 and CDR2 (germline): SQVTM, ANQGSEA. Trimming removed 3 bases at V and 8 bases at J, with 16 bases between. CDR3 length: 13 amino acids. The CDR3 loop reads CSVDVGALREAFF. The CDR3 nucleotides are TGCAGCGTTGATGTTGGGGCGCTTCGGGAAGCTTTCTTT.

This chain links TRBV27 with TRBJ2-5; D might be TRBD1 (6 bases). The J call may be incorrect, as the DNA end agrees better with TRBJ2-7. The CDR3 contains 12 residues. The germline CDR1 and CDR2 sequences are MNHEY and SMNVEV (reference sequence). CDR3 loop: CASSTGNYEQYF. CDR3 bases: TGTGCCAGCAGTACAGGGAACTACGAGCAGTACTTC.

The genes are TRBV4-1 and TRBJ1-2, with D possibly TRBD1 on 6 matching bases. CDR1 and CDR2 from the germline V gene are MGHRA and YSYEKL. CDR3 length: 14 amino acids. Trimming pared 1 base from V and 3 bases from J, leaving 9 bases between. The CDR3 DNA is TGCGCCAGCAGCCAAGCGGCAGGGGACTATGGCTACACCTTC. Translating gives CASSQAAGDYGYTF.

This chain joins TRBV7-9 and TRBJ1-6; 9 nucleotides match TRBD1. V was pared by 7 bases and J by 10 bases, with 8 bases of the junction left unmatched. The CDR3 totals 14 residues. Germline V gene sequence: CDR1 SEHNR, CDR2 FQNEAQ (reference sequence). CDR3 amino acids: CASTQGTGQSPLHF. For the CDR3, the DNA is TGTGCCAGCACCCAGGGGACAGGGCAGTCACCCCTCCACTTT.

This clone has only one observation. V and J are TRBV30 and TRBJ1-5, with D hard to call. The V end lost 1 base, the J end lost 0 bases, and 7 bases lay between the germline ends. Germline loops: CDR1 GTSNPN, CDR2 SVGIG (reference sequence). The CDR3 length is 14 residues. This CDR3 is CAWSGGNSNQPQHF. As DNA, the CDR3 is TGTGCCTGGAGTGGAGGAAATAGCAATCAGCCCCAGCATTTT.

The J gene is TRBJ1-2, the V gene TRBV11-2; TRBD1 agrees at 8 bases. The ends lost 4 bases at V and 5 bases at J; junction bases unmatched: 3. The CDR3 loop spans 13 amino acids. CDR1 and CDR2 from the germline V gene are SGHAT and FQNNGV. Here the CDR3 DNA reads TGTGCCAGCAGCTCTAACAGGGGGTATGGCTACACCTTC. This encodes CASSSNRGYGYTF. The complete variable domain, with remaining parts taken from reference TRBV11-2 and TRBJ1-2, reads EAGVAQSPRYKIIEKRQSVAFWCNPISGHATLYWYQQILGQGPKLLIQFQNNGVVDDSQLPKDRFSAERLKGVDSTLKIQPAKLEDSAVYLCASSSNRGYGYTFGSGTRLTVV.

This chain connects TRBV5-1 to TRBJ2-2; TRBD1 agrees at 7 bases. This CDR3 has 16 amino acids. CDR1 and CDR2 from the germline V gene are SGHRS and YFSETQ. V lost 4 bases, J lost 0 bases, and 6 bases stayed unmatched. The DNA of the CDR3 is TGCGCCAGCAGCGGAACGGGGACAGCGAACACCGGGGAGCTGTTTTTT. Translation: CASSGTGTANTGELFF.

CDR3 residues: CSVGYSRYEQYF. CDR3 DNA sequence: TGCAGCGTTGGTTACAGTCGCTACGAGCAGTACTTC. This chain links TRBV29-1 with TRBJ2-7, with D unclear. CDR3 size: 12 residues. With 4 bases removed from V and 3 bases from J, the gap between germline ends came to 10 bases. The V gene's germline CDR1 is SQVTM and CDR2 ANQGSEA.

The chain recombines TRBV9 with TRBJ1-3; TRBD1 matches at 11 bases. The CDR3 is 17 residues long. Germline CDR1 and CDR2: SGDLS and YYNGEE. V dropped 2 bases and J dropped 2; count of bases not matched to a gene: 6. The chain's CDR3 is CASSVFGTGGAGNTIYF. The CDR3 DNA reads TGTGCCAGCAGCGTTTTTGGGACAGGGGGGGCTGGAAACACCATATATTTT.

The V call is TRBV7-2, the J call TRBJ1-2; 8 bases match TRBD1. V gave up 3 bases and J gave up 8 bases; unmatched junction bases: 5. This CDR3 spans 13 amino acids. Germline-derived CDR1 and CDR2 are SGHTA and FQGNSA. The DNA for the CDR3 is TGTGCCAGCAGCTTCGGACAGGGAGGGGGCTACACCTTC. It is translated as CASSFGQGGGYTF.

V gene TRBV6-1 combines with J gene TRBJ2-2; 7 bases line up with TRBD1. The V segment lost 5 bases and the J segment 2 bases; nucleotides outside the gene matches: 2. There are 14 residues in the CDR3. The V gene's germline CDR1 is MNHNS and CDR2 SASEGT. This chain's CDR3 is CASSRDSNTGELFF. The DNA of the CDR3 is TGTGCCAGCAGTAGGGACAGTAACACCGGGGAGCTGTTTTTT.

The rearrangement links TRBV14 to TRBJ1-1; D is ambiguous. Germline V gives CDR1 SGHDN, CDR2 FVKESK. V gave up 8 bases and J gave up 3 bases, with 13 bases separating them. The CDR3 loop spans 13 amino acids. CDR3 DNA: TGTGCCAGCTCTTCCCAGTCTTACACTGAAGCTTTCTTT. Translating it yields CASSSQSYTEAFF.

CDR3 sequence reads: CASSLSGGTEQYF. The CDR3 DNA is TGTGCCAGCAGCTTATCCGGGGGGACCGAGCAGTACTTC. The V and J genes are TRBV7-3 and TRBJ2-7, with TRBD2 matching over 7 bases. V was pared by 2 bases and J by 6 bases, with 4 bases of the junction left unmatched. The germline CDR1 and CDR2 sequences are SGHTA and FQGTGA. CDR3 size: 13 residues.

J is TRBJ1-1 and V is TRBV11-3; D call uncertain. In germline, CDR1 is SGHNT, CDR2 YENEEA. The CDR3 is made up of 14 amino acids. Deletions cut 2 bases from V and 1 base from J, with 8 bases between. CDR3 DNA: TGTGCCAGCAGCTTAACCCCAGGGAACACTGAAGCTTTCTTT. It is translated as CASSLTPGNTEAFF.

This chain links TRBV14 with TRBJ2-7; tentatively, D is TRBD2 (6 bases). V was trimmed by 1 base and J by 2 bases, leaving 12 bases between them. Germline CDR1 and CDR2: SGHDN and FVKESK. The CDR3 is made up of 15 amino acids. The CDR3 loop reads CASSQVGGRTYEQYF. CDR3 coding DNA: TGTGCCAGCAGCCAAGTCGGGGGACGCACCTACGAGCAGTACTTC.

CDR3 coding DNA: TGTGCCAGCAGTCCTAGGACTAGCGTGGCCTACGAGCAGTACTTC. Translated: CASSPRTSVAYEQYF. V and J are TRBV7-9 and TRBJ2-7, with 9 bases that match TRBD2. Losses at the gene ends were 6 bases for V and 2 bases for J; bases not matched to a gene: 8. Germline V lookup: CDR1 SEHNR, CDR2 FQNEAQ (reference sequence). This CDR3 has 15 residues. The variable domain in full, with the rest retrieved from reference TRBV7-9 and TRBJ2-7, is DTGVSQNPRHKITKRGQNVTFRCDPISEHNRLYWYRQTLGQGPEFLTYFQNEAQLEKSRLLSDRFSAERPKGSFSTLEIQRTEQGDSAMYLCASSPRTSVAYEQYFGPGTRLTVT.

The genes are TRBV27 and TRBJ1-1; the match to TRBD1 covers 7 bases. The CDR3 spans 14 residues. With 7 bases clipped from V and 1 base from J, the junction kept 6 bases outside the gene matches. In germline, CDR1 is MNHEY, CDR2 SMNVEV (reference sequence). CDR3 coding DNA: TGTGCCAGCAAGTCCCAGGGGGAGAACACTGAAGCTTTCTTT. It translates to CASKSQGENTEAFF.

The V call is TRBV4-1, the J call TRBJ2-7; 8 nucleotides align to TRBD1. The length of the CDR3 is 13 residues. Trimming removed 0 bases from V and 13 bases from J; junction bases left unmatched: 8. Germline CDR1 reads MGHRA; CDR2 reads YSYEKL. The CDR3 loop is CASSQDRGTGIYF. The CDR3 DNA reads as TGCGCCAGCAGCCAAGATCGAGGGACAGGAATTTACTTC.

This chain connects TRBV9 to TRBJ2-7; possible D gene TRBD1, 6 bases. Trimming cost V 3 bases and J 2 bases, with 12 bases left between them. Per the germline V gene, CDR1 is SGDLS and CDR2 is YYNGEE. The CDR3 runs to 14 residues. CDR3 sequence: CASSAWDTAYEQYF. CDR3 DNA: TGTGCCAGCAGCGCCTGGGACACCGCCTACGAGCAGTACTTC.

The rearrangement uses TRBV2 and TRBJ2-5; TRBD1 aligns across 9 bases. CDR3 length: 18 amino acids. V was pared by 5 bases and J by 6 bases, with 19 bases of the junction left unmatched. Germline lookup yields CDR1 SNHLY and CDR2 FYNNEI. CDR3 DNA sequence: TGTGCCAGCAGTCGACTAAATTTGGGACAGGGATCGGGAAAGACCCAGTACTTC. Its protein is CASSRLNLGQGSGKTQYF.

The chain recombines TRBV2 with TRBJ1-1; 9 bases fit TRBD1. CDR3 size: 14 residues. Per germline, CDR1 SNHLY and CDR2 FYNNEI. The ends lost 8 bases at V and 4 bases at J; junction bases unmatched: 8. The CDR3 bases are TGTGCCAGCCCACCGACAGGGGGAGGCACTGAAGCTTTCTTT. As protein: CASPPTGGGTEAFF.